The clone carrying this T cell receptor (beta chain) was recorded many times. Its antigen is currently unknown. This specimen belongs to a study of T-cell memory formation after mild COVID-19. In the study overall: TCR clusters were mostly confined to one donor each. Findings and limits, study-wide: Certain responding clones were present in pre-infection memory, suggesting participation of cross-reactive memory. CM and EM subsets held most contracting CD4+ clones; EMRA held CD8+ ones.

This CDR3 has 15 residues. Germline V lookup: CDR1 KGHSH, CDR2 LQKENI. Losses at the gene ends were 3 bases for V and 2 bases for J; bases not matched to a gene: 1. 5'RACE, which relied on constant-segment primers, yielded TCR alpha and TCR beta cDNA libraries carrying sample barcodes and UMIs. A single record per CDR3 protein comes from TCRdb applying MiXCR to the 5' RACE reads. The table lists almost 35,000 distinct CDR3 sequences, approximately 7.7% of them singletons. The rearrangement links TRBV18 to TRBJ2-6, with 7 bases that match TRBD1. The clonotype originates from a young man who had mild COVID-19 (a few samples of this study predate the infection). Cell type and time point are not known. The sequenced sample was PBMCs or a T cell subset sorted from them (not recorded which). The CDR3 region is CASSPGQTGANVLTF. The CDR3 DNA reads as TGTGCCAGCTCACCGGGACAGACTGGGGCCAACGTCCTGACTTTC. Based on the CDR3 plus reference TRBV18 and TRBJ2-6, the full variable domain is NAGVMQNPRHLVRRRGQEARLRCSPMKGHSHVYWYRQLPEEGLKFMVYLQKENIIDESGMPKERFSAEFPKEGPSILRIQQVVRGDSAAYFCASSPGQTGANVLTFGAGSRLTVL.